This TCR beta chain was recorded in a study of monozygotic twins with inflammatory bowel disease. Notes on the study in general: Sharing of clonotypes with others was lower in IBD patients than in healthy twins, and this was especially so with disease activity.

Notes on this clonotype: Its antigen is not identified.

Blood was drawn once per donor, and each sample measured 2 to 2.5 ml. The length of the CDR3 is 15 residues. CDR1 is SGHNT and CDR2 is YYREEE in the germline V gene (reference sequence). With about 17 and 10 cycles respectively, two nested PCRs were carried out on TCRalpha and TCRbeta cDNA. TCRdb reprocessed the 5' RACE reads and stores each CDR3 protein as one record, lacking DNA. The table lists over 130,000 distinct CDR3 sequences. The sequenced material came from blood. This TCR derives from a human donor with ulcerative colitis or Crohn's disease, or a healthy co-twin of an affected twin (not recorded which). The genes are TRBV5-4 and TRBJ2-1; the TRBD1 assignment by TCRdb is unverifiable without DNA. Here the CDR3 reads CASRDRGRARDEQFF.